This TCR beta chain was sequenced during a study of blood T cells in healthy people across ages. Findings of the study overall: From one million sequenced T cells, diversity estimates were lower bounds.

To note about this clonotype: Its antigen remains unknown.

Sample-barcoded 5' priming and a J-beta primer mix drove a second PCR of roughly 6 to 12 cycles. TCRdb re-called the 5' RACE reads with MiXCR, one entry per CDR3 protein. The data show roughly 1,500,000 distinct CDR3 sequences, 35% to 45% seen once. CDR3 size: 18 residues. CDR1 is SEHNR, CDR2 FQNEAQ, per germline (reference sequence). V was pared by 1 base and J by 7 bases, with 22 bases between. The source material was blood. This TCR was recovered from a woman between 18 and 29 years old in good health. This chain joins TRBV7-9 and TRBJ1-4; D is perhaps TRBD1 (6 bases). CDR3 nucleotide sequence: TGTGCCAGCAGCTTAGAGGGCAGGGGTCCTCGGCACATTGAAAAACTGTTTTTT. It specifies CASSLEGRGPRHIEKLFF.